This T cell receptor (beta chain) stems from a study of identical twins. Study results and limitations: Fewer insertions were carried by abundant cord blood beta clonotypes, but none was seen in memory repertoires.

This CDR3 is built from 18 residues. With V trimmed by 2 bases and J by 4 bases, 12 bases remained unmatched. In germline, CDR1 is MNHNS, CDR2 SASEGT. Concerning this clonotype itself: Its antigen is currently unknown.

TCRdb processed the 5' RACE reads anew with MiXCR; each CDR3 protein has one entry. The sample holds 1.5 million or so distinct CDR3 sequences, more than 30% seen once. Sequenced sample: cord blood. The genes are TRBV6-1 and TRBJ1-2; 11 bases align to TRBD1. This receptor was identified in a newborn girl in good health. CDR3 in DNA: TGTGCCAGCAGTGAATTACTGTGGGGACAGGGGGGAATCTATGGCTACACCTTC. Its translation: CASSELLWGQGGIYGYTF.